This record covers a single T cell receptor beta chain. V lost 7 bases to trimming and J lost 2 bases; unmatched junction nucleotides: 10. Per the germline V gene, CDR1 is LNHDA and CDR2 is SQIVND (reference sequence). The CDR3 length is 16 residues. This record belongs to a study of blood T cell repertoires in COVID-19. Study summary: Italy, Spain and the United States were the sources of the convalescent and acute COVID-19 samples. Nucleic acid was either cDNA or gDNA, and it came from T cells, B-cell-depleted T cells, or PBMCs.

Source study methods: Amplification of reference gene primers provided the estimated nucleated cell counts. Sequenced by immunoSEQ multiplex PCR; TCRdb stores in-frame clones only, minus some. V and J calls and clone size are as listed in that table; D and trimming were resolved from the DNA. The table includes around 72,000 clones, 88% detected once. The sequence came from a man between 50 and 59 years old with acute or convalescent COVID-19. Sequences were obtained from peripheral blood. The rearrangement links TRBV19 to TRBJ1-5; TRBD1 aligns across 8 bases. The CDR3 bases are TGTGCCAGTATTGCAGGGGGCGCGATTGGCAATCAGCCCCAGCATTTT. It translates to CASIAGGAIGNQPQHF.